This T cell receptor beta chain was sequenced for a study of T cell repertoires in cytomegalovirus infection. Study details: The public TCR beta signatures pointed to both CMV infection and matching HLA type. Study-level points and caveats: Carriers of CMV plus the relevant HLA were identified by cumulative public TCR beta family frequency. Within the response measured ex vivo, HLA-C-restricted CMV-specific TCR beta clonotypes were dominant.

The CDR3 length is 15 residues. The trim removed 5 bases at V and 4 bases at J, leaving 7 bases unmatched. This clonotype was observed many times. The antigen is not known. TCRdb reprocessed the reads with MiXCR, giving one entry per CDR3 protein. The sample holds some 200,000 distinct CDR3 sequences, about 21% seen once. The specimen was PBMCs. The TCR comes from a human donor in good health (CMV status not recorded). Some clones in this sample may be carry-over from other donors' samples. The V call is TRBV12-3 or TRBV12-4, the J call TRBJ1-2, with TRBD1 matching 10 bases. This chain's CDR3 is CASSATGGSGYGYTF. CDR3 sequence (DNA): TGTGCCAGCAGTGCGACAGGGGGCTCTGGCTATGGCTACACCTTC.